This T cell receptor (beta chain) was sequenced during a study of T cell repertoires in ileal Crohn's disease. Measured with immunoSEQ multiplex PCR; TCRdb has only the in-frame clones, and not every one. The data hold thousands of clones, with around four fifths observed a single time. Specified time point: proximal margin of the surgical specimen (macroscopically non-inflamed). The V gene's germline CDR1 is SNHLY and CDR2 FYNNEI. Trimming shortened V by 5 bases and J by 6 bases, and 7 bases separated the two germline ends. The CDR3 extends over 11 amino acids. The source material was ileal tissue. The sequence was collected from an adult with Crohn's disease. The chain combines TRBV2 with TRBJ1-2, with D perhaps matching TRBD1 (6 bases). The CDR3 here is CASSTGNGYTF. CDR3 DNA: TGTGCCAGCAGTACAGGGAATGGCTACACCTTC.